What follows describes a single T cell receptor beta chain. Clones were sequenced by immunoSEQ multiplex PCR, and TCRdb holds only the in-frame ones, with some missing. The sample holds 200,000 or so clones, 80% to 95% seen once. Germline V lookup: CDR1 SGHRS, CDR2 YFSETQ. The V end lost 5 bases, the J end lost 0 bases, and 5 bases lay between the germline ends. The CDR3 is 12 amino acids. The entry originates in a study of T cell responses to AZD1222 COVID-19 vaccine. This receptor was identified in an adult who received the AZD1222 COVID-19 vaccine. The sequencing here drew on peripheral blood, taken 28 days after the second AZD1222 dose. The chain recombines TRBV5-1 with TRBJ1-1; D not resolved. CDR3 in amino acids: CASRGMNTEAFF. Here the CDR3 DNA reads TGCGCCAGCAGGGGAATGAACACTGAAGCTTTCTTT.